This T cell receptor (beta chain) was recorded in a study of T cell changes during pregnancy in multiple sclerosis. CDR3 length equals 17 residues. CDR1 and CDR2 from the germline V gene are SGDLS and YYNGEE. Trimming took off 4 bases at V and 4 bases at J, with 22 bases between the two ends. Profiling relied on immunoSEQ multiplex PCR, and the TCRdb table lists in-frame clones only, not all of them. In the table there are about 46,000 clones, around 93% of which are singletons. This TCR derives from a female donor with multiple sclerosis, enrolled in a pregnancy study. Sample: CD8+ T cells from peripheral blood mononuclear cells, taken in the first trimester of pregnancy. The chain combines TRBV9 with TRBJ2-3; possible D gene TRBD1, 6 bases. CDR3 sequence: CASSYADRFPPADTQYF. The CDR3 DNA follows: TGTGCCAGCAGCTACGCTGACAGGTTTCCCCCCGCAGATACGCAGTATTTT.